This is a list of T cell receptor beta chains from one sample in a study of blood T cell repertoires in COVID-19. Only in-frame clones appear in the TCRdb table, and some are missing; sequencing was by immunoSEQ multiplex PCR. The table has roughly 300,000 clones, around 84% seen once. The sample comprised peripheral blood. These receptors all stem from a human donor with COVID-19, enrolled during active disease. The donor label of this sample is uncertain. CDR3s include the opening cysteine and the closing phenylalanine or tryptophan. The D gene is left open where the match is weak. Where a row states a size, it is once, few, many or the class of an expanded clone; other rows omit it.

NA,NA,TRBV7-9,TRBJ1-1,TGTGCCAGCAGCTTCGAGACAGACACTGAAGCTTTCTTT,CASSFETDTEAFF
few,TRBD2,TRBV4-2,TRBJ2-1,TGTGCCAGCAGCCAAGACAAGACTAGCGGACGCGCCAATACCTACAATGAGCAGTTCTTC,CASSQDKTSGRANTYNEQFF
once,NA,TRBV7-3,TRBJ1-6,TGTGCCAGCAGCCCCGGCCCATTGGAGGATCATTCACCCCTCCACTTT,CASSPGPLEDHSPLHF
NA,NA,TRBV3-1/TRBV3-2,TRBJ1-3,TGTGCCAGCAGCACCCGAGACAGAAACACCATATATTTT,CASSTRDRNTIYF
NA,TRBD1,TRBV6-5,TRBJ1-1,TGTGCCAGCGGGGGACAGGTGAACACTGAAGCTTTCTTT,CASGGQVNTEAFF
NA,TRBD2,TRBV6-5,TRBJ2-1,TGTGCCAGCAAGACTAGCGGGAGTGTGAATGAGCAGTTCTTC,CASKTSGSVNEQFF
few,TRBD1,TRBV12-3/TRBV12-4,TRBJ1-3,TGTGCCAGCAGTGACAGGGGACACACCATATATTTT,CASSDRGHTIYF
NA,TRBD2,TRBV5-1,TRBJ2-1,TGCGCCAGCAGCTTGACTAGCGGGGGGGTAAATGAGCAGTTCTTC,CASSLTSGGVNEQFF
NA,NA,TRBV6-5,TRBJ2-1,TGTGCCAGCAGTTACTGGGGAAGCGGGCAGTTCTTC,CASSYWGSGQFF
once,NA,TRBV12-3/TRBV12-4,TRBJ2-7,TGTGCCAGCAGTTTAGGGGCAGCCTACGAGCAGTACTTC,CASSLGAAYEQYF
NA,NA,TRBV7-3,TRBJ2-4,TGTGCCAGCAGCCCTCCGTTGGCCAAAAACATTCAGTACTTC,CASSPPLAKNIQYF
NA,TRBD1,TRBV5-5,TRBJ2-7,TGTGCCAGCAACCCACAGGGGCGCTCCTACGAGCAGTACTTC,CASNPQGRSYEQYF
NA,TRBD1,TRBV20-1,TRBJ2-7,TGCAGTGCGCGGACAGGGTACGAGCAGTACTTC,CSARTGYEQYF
NA,TRBD2,TRBV7-2,TRBJ2-6,TGTGCCAGCAGCTTAAATCTAGCGGGTCCCTCTGGGGCCAACGTCCTGACTTTC,CASSLNLAGPSGANVLTF
NA,TRBD1,TRBV18,TRBJ1-1,TGTGCCAGCTCACCAGCTGGACAGGGGCTTGGGTACACTGAAGCTTTCTTT,CASSPAGQGLGYTEAFF
NA,NA,TRBV28,TRBJ1-2,TGTGCCAGCAGTTTATTTGGAGGGGTCGCTGGCTACACCTTC,CASSLFGGVAGYTF
NA,NA,TRBV5-1,TRBJ1-6,TGCGCCAGCAGCTTGGTGGGGGCTGGGAATAATTCACCCCTCCACTTT,CASSLVGAGNNSPLHF
NA,TRBD1,TRBV7-9,TRBJ2-7,TGTGCCAGCAGCCCCCCCGGACAGGGCTACGAGCAGTACTTC,CASSPPGQGYEQYF
NA,TRBD2,TRBV7-3,TRBJ2-1,TGTGCCAGCAGTGAGCGGGAGGGCCTCGATGAGCAGTTCTTC,CASSEREGLDEQFF
NA,TRBD1,TRBV5-1,TRBJ1-1,TGCGCCAGCAGCCCGACGGACAGGGGAGAGGCTGAAGCTTTCTTT,CASSPTDRGEAEAFF
NA,TRBD2,TRBV28,TRBJ2-3,TGTGCCAGCAGTAGAGGGAGGCGGGAGGAGACAGATACGCAGTATTTT,CASSRGRREETDTQYF
once,TRBD1,TRBV28,TRBJ2-2,TGTGCCAGCAGTTTGGACCAGGGGGCTGACACCGGGGAGCTGTTTTTT,CASSLDQGADTGELFF
once,TRBD1,TRBV19,TRBJ1-3,TGTGCCAGTAGTATTCCAGGGGGCCCCGGAAACACCATATATTTT,CASSIPGGPGNTIYF
NA,NA,TRBV24-1,TRBJ2-7,TGTGCCACCAGTGTAGGAGAATCCTACGAGCAGTACTTC,CATSVGESYEQYF